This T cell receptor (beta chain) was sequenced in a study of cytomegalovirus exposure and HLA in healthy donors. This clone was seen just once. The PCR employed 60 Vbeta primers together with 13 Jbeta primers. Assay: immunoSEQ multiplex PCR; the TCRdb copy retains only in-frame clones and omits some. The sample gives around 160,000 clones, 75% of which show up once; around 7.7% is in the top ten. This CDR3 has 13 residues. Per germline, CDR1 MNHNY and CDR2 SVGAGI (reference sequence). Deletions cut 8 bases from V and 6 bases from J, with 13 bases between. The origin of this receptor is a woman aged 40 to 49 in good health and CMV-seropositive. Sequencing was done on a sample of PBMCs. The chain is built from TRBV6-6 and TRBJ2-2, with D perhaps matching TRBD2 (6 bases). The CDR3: CASQEAGPGELFF. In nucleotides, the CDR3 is TGTGCCAGCCAAGAAGCGGGTCCCGGGGAGCTGTTTTTT.